This T cell receptor (beta chain) was retrieved from a study of cytomegalovirus exposure and HLA in healthy donors. Study-wide context: A prior study identified just under 120 million unique TCR beta sequences from some 180 million T cells.

Study-wide results and caveats: Specific recognition of CMV antigens was confirmed in vitro for a few chains (all CMV-associated). Sequences of the TCR beta chain were said to predict the HLA-A and HLA-B alleles of most subjects accurately. A later analysis associated around 17,000 TCR beta sequences with HLA alleles at a 0.05 false discovery rate.

PCR involved 60 Vbeta and 13 Jbeta primers. TCRdb's table, derived via immunoSEQ multiplex PCR, lists solely in-frame clones and lacks some. The table shows approximately 150,000 clones, with 70% to 85% occurring only once. The CDR3 is 16 residues long. Germline V gene sequence: CDR1 SGHAT, CDR2 FQNNGV. The V gene end was trimmed by 3 bases and the J gene end by 2 bases; junction bases not matched to a gene: 4. As regards this clone: Its specificity is unknown.

The source material was PBMCs. The source of this sequence is a man aged 35-49 years in good health and CMV-seronegative. The V gene is TRBV11-2, the J gene TRBJ2-2; 9 bases align to TRBD1. CDR3: CASSFGDRVNTGELFF. The CDR3 DNA sequence: TGTGCCAGCAGCTTCGGGGACAGGGTAAACACCGGGGAGCTGTTTTTT.